Here is one TCR beta chain with its context. Its antigen is currently unknown. The germline gives CDR1 MNHEY, CDR2 SVGAGI. This CDR3 spans 14 amino acids. V dropped 6 bases and J dropped 3 bases, with 14 bases sitting between them. The source of the sample is a study of glioma-infiltrating T cells after dendritic cell vaccination. On the study more broadly: Autologous tumor lysate-pulsed dendritic cell vaccination was given between the early 2000s and the early 2010s. Study results and caveats: Only a small number of patients had complete blood and tumor samples.

Selection required adequate fresh-frozen tumor tissue plus more than two years' survival data. No glioblastoma patient carried an isocitrate dehydrogenase mutation. Sequenced by immunoSEQ multiplex PCR; TCRdb stores in-frame clones only, minus some. The sample lists roughly 70,000 clones, over 75% seen once, with 2.1% in the top ten. Specimen: blood, collected before dendritic cell vaccination. The TCR was taken from a human donor with glioblastoma. The V gene is TRBV6-5, the J gene TRBJ1-1; perhaps TRBD1 as D (5 bases). CDR3: CASSRRPGDTEAFF. The CDR3, as DNA: TGTGCCAGCAGCCGACGTCCGGGGGACACTGAAGCTTTCTTT.